These 24 T cell receptor beta chains originate from one sample sequenced in a study of technical replicates of blood from several donors. Only in-frame clones appear in the TCRdb table, and some are missing; sequencing was by immunoSEQ multiplex PCR. The data show about 75,000 clones, nearly 98% seen once. Specimen: T cells isolated from PBMCs. These receptors were collected from a human donor in good health.

As concerns this clone: At one boundary the junction diverges from the germline segment, which might be a read error. The chain combines TRBV14 with TRBJ1-1; TRBD1 aligns across 10 bases. Germline assignment: CDR1 SGHDN and CDR2 FVKESK. CDR3 length equals 16 residues. The CDR3 sequence is CASKETGGPMNTEAFF. In nucleotides, the CDR3 is TGTGCTAGCAAGGAGACAGGGGGCCCCATGAACACTGAAGCTTTCTTT.

The rearrangement links TRBV15 to TRBJ1-2, with D perhaps matching TRBD1 (5 bases). CDR3 length: 15 residues. CDR1 is LNHNV and CDR2 is YYDKDF in the germline V gene (reference sequence). V was clipped by 4 bases and J by 0 bases, with 12 bases between them. CDR3 nucleotide sequence: TGTGCCACCAGCACTACGGGGGGGACTAACTATGGCTACACCTTC. The encoded protein is CATSTTGGTNYGYTF.

About this clone itself: A junction boundary mismatches the germline segment, possibly from a read error. The genes are TRBV7-7 and TRBJ2-1; 10 nucleotides agree with TRBD1. Germline loops: CDR1 SSHAT, CDR2 FNYEAQ (reference sequence). The CDR3 length is 15 residues. The CDR3 bases are TGTGCTAGCAGCGATGGGACAGGGGCTTTCAATGAGCAGTTCTTC. It codes for CASSDGTGAFNEQFF.

The V call is TRBV28, the J call TRBJ2-7, with D uncertain. Germline CDR1 reads MDHEN; CDR2 reads SYDVKM. The CDR3 has 17 amino acids. V dropped 8 bases and J dropped 3 bases, with 26 bases sitting between them. CDR3: CASSKWRLESNLYEQYF. In DNA, the CDR3 is TGTGCCAGCTCCAAATGGCGGCTGGAGAGTAATCTCTACGAGCAGTACTTC. Based on the CDR3 plus reference TRBV28 and TRBJ2-7, the full variable domain is DVKVTQSSRYLVKRTGEKVFLECVQDMDHENMFWYRQDPGLGLRLIYFSYDVKMKEKGDIPEGYSVSREKKERFSLILESASTNQTSMYLCASSKWRLESNLYEQYFGPGTRLTVT.

The CDR3 DNA is TGTGCCAGCAGACCGGACAGTTTTTACGGCTACACCTTC. Protein: CASRPDSFYGYTF. The chain links TRBV6-6 to TRBJ1-2; D is perhaps TRBD1 (6 bases). V was cut by 6 bases and J by 8 bases, with 16 bases left in between. The CDR3 consists of 13 residues. CDR1 is MNHNY and CDR2 is SVGAGI in the germline V gene (reference sequence).

This chain joins TRBV19 and TRBJ2-1; unclear D gene. In germline, CDR1 is LNHDA, CDR2 SQIVND (reference sequence). This CDR3 spans 16 amino acids. V lost 0 bases and J lost 1, with 10 bases in between. The CDR3 DNA follows: TGTGCCAGTAGTATAGATGCGCGAATTTCCTACAATGAGCAGTTCTTC. Its translation: CASSIDARISYNEQFF.

Details on this clone: One end of the junction fails to match germline, which may point to a read error. The V call is TRBV6-6, the J call TRBJ2-3; D might be TRBD1 (6 bases). The CDR3 runs to 11 residues. CDR1 and CDR2 from the germline V gene are MNHNY and SVGAGI (reference sequence). The CDR3 loop is CAGSSGTTQYF. The CDR3 coding sequence is TGTGCCGGCAGTTCCGGGACAACGCAGTATTTT.

V and J are TRBV5-1 and TRBJ1-1; no clear D gene. The V and J ends lost 7 bases and 1 base respectively, with 5 bases between them. The germline CDR1 and CDR2 sequences are SGHRS and YFSETQ. The CDR3 runs 11 residues. The CDR3 DNA follows: TGCGCCAGCCGGGAGAACACTGAAGCTTTCTTT. As protein: CASRENTEAFF.

This chain connects TRBV2 to TRBJ1-4; perhaps TRBD1 as D (6 bases). V was clipped by 11 bases and J by 0 bases, with 10 bases between them. The CDR3 contains 13 residues. The germline gives CDR1 SNHLY, CDR2 FYNNEI. CDR3 DNA sequence: TGTGCCTCAAAGGGGGCAACTAATGAAAAACTGTTTTTT. Its translation is CASKGATNEKLFF.

The chain uses TRBV6-1 and TRBJ1-2, with TRBD1 as a possible D gene (6 bases). With 6 bases removed from V and 2 bases from J, the gap between germline ends came to 16 bases. Looked up from germline, CDR1 is MNHNS and CDR2 is SASEGT. The CDR3 runs 15 residues. The CDR3 DNA reads TGTGCCAGCAGCGCCGGACAGTTCATCAACTATGGCTACACCTTC. Its translation: CASSAGQFINYGYTF.

This chain uses TRBV27 with TRBJ2-6, with TRBD2 matching over 12 bases. This CDR3 comprises 21 residues. J lost 2 bases, V lost 6 bases, and 17 bases had no gene match. From germline, CDR1 is MNHEY and CDR2 SMNVEV (reference sequence). CDR3 nucleotide sequence: TGTGCCAGCAGGCGGGACTTTCTAGCGGGAGGGCCCCTCGCTGGGGCCAACGTCCTGACTTTC. It encodes CASRRDFLAGGPLAGANVLTF.

This clone appeared a few times. This rearrangement joins TRBV27 to TRBJ2-5; D is undetermined. The length of the CDR3 is 11 residues. V was clipped by 3 bases and J by 4 bases, with 3 bases between them. Germline V gene lookup returns CDR1 MNHEY and CDR2 SMNVEV (reference sequence). Here the CDR3 DNA reads TGTGCCAGCAGTTTCAGAGAGACCCAGTACTTC. This encodes CASSFRETQYF.

Here the CDR3 reads CASSLYSGELFF. DNA of the CDR3: TGTGCCAGCAGTTTATACTCCGGGGAGCTGTTTTTT. The rearrangement uses TRBV27 and TRBJ2-2, with D unresolved. V lost 1 base, J lost 6 bases, and 3 bases lay in between. Germline CDR1 and CDR2: MNHEY and SMNVEV (reference sequence). The CDR3 runs to 12 residues.

The chain links TRBV19 to TRBJ1-1; D is uncertain. The germline V gene has CDR1 LNHDA and CDR2 SQIVND (reference sequence). The CDR3 is 13 residues long. V shed 7 bases and J shed 4 bases, with 13 bases lying between them. CDR3 protein: CASKAPEGTEAFF. The CDR3 DNA reads as TGTGCCAGTAAAGCTCCTGAGGGCACTGAAGCTTTCTTT.

This chain joins TRBV4-2 and TRBJ1-5, with D perhaps matching TRBD1 (6 bases). The CDR3 length is 15 residues. Trimming took 0 bases from V and 6 from J, leaving 12 bases between them. From germline, CDR1 is LGHNA and CDR2 YNFKEQ. CDR3 DNA sequence: TGTGCCAGCAGCCAAGACCCCAGAGGGGGTCAGCCCCAGCATTTT. Residues: CASSQDPRGGQPQHF.

This sequence joins TRBV11-2 and TRBJ2-7; D ambiguous. Trimming took 3 bases from V and 2 from J, leaving 8 bases between them. Germline V lookup: CDR1 SGHAT, CDR2 FQNNGV. The CDR3 length is 13 residues. DNA for the CDR3: TGTGCCAGCAGCTTGGGCAGAACCTACGAGCAGTACTTC. Encoded protein: CASSLGRTYEQYF.

The sample holds a few counts of this clone. The chain couples TRBV18 to TRBJ2-5; 7 positions agree with TRBD1. With V trimmed by 5 bases and J by 2 bases, 5 bases remained unmatched. This CDR3 has 14 residues. CDR1 is KGHSH, CDR2 LQKENI, per germline. CDR3 in amino acids: CASSVRQGQETQYF. In DNA, the CDR3 is TGTGCCAGCTCAGTGAGACAGGGACAAGAGACCCAGTACTTC.

This chain links TRBV11-2 with TRBJ2-4, with TRBD2 matching 11 bases. Germline loops: CDR1 SGHAT, CDR2 FQNNGV. The CDR3 extends over 17 amino acids. V was pared by 1 base and J by 3 bases, with 5 bases of the junction left unmatched. The CDR3 reads CASSLGGLAVIKNIQYF. The DNA for the CDR3 is TGTGCCAGCAGCTTAGGGGGACTAGCGGTTATCAAAAACATTCAGTACTTC. Based on the CDR3 plus reference TRBV11-2 and TRBJ2-4, the full variable domain is EAGVAQSPRYKIIEKRQSVAFWCNPISGHATLYWYQQILGQGPKLLIQFQNNGVVDDSQLPKDRFSAERLKGVDSTLKIQPAKLEDSAVYLCASSLGGLAVIKNIQYFGAGTRLSVL.

The V and J genes are TRBV7-7 and TRBJ2-5; the D gene is possibly TRBD2 (6 bases). Germline V gene lookup returns CDR1 SSHAT and CDR2 FNYEAQ (reference sequence). The CDR3 spans 16 residues. Trimming stripped 1 base from V and 5 bases from J, with 17 bases between. The CDR3 here is CASSLVGGGDVETQYF. In nucleotides, the CDR3 is TGTGCCAGCAGCTTAGTCGGTGGCGGGGACGTGGAGACCCAGTACTTC.

The genes are TRBV6-6 and TRBJ1-5; D gene uncertain. The CDR3 runs 16 residues. Looked up from germline, CDR1 is MNHNY and CDR2 is SVGAGI (reference sequence). Trimming stripped 5 bases from V and 2 bases from J, with 16 bases between. The CDR3 loop reads CASSPYAGDGNQPQHF. CDR3 nucleotide sequence: TGTGCCAGCAGTCCTTACGCCGGGGATGGCAATCAGCCCCAGCATTTT.

In this sample, this clone turned up a few times. V is TRBV18 and J is TRBJ1-2; 8 positions match TRBD1. CDR1 is KGHSH, CDR2 LQKENI, per germline. Losses at the gene ends were 3 bases for V and 6 bases for J; bases not matched to a gene: 6. There are 14 residues in the CDR3. CDR3 sequence reads: CASSPPGQAHGYTF. The CDR3, as DNA: TGTGCCAGCTCACCTCCGGGACAGGCTCATGGCTACACCTTC.

This chain's CDR3 is CASPKVAGGLRHSGANVLTF. Here the CDR3 DNA reads TGTGCCAGCCCGAAGGTAGCGGGAGGCCTCAGGCATTCTGGGGCCAACGTCCTGACTTTC. This chain uses TRBV2 with TRBJ2-6; TRBD2 agrees at 10 bases. This CDR3 comprises 20 residues. Germline V gene data show CDR1 as SNHLY and CDR2 as FYNNEI. V lost 8 bases and J lost 1; bases outside the gene matches: 17.

The J gene is TRBJ2-3, the V gene TRBV14; D unclear. CDR3 length: 14 amino acids. In germline, CDR1 is SGHDN, CDR2 FVKESK. With 0 bases removed from V and 6 bases from J, the gap between germline ends came to 10 bases. DNA for the CDR3: TGTGCCAGCAGCCAAGAACAGAGACCCGATACGCAGTATTTT. Its protein product is CASSQEQRPDTQYF. Full variable domain (remainder filled in from reference TRBV14 and TRBJ2-3): EAGVTQFPSHSVIEKGQTVTLRCDPISGHDNLYWYRRVMGKEIKFLLHFVKESKQDESGMPNNRFLAERTGGTYSTLKVQPAELEDSGVYFCASSQEQRPDTQYFGPGTRLTVL.

The chain combines TRBV5-1 with TRBJ2-7; 11 bases match TRBD2. Germline CDR1 is SGHRS and CDR2 is YFSETQ. This CDR3 is built from 17 residues. Germline trimming cut 1 base from V and 0 bases from J; bases unmatched to any gene: 6. The CDR3 DNA reads TGCGCCAGCAGCTTGACTAGCGGGGGACCCTCCTCCTACGAGCAGTACTTC. Its protein is CASSLTSGGPSSYEQYF. The variable domain in full, with the rest retrieved from reference TRBV5-1 and TRBJ2-7, is KAGVTQTPRYLIKTRGQQVTLSCSPISGHRSVSWYQQTPGQGLQFLFEYFSETQRNKGNFPGRFSGRQFSNSRSEMNVSTLELGDSALYLCASSLTSGGPSSYEQYFGPGTRLTVT.